These 12 T cell receptor beta chains were sequenced from one sample in a study of T cells in Graves' hyperthyroidism and ophthalmopathy. Template material for amplifying TCR beta CDR3 regions consisted of RNA transcripts. HTBI primers were used for first-round RT-PCR of the TCR CDR3. One entry per CDR3 protein results from TCRdb running MiXCR on the multiplex PCR reads. The table includes roughly 720,000 distinct CDR3 sequences, approximately 15% detected once. Sequencing was carried out using blood. These receptors were collected from a man aged 45-65 years with Graves' hyperthyroidism.

This clonotype was seen ten or more times. The rearrangement joins TRBV19 to TRBJ1-2; D might be TRBD1 (5 bases). Germline V gene sequence: CDR1 LNHDA, CDR2 SQIVND (reference sequence). The length of the CDR3 is 16 residues. Trimming cost V 5 bases and J 4 bases, with 20 bases left between them. CDR3 protein: CASSPSPGGTGYGYTF. DNA of the CDR3: TGTGCCAGTAGTCCATCTCCAGGAGGGACGGGCTATGGCTACACCTTC.

This clonotype was detected ten times or more. J is TRBJ2-1 and V is TRBV24-1; D is ambiguous. CDR1 KGHDR and CDR2 SFDVKD come from the germline V gene. CDR3 size: 18 residues. Deletions cut 4 bases from V and 4 bases from J, with 22 bases between. Here the CDR3 reads CATSDSYWTSERYNEQFF. The CDR3 region has the DNA TGTGCCACCAGTGACTCTTATTGGACCTCGGAGAGATACAATGAGCAGTTCTTC.

This clonotype has a handful of counts. J is TRBJ2-2 and V is TRBV12-5; D ambiguous. Trimming left V 2 bases short and J 4 bases short, with 8 bases between. The CDR3 spans 14 residues. Germline CDR1 LGHNT, CDR2 FRNRAP. This CDR3 is CASGLSSFTGELFF. DNA for the CDR3: TGTGCTAGTGGTTTGTCTTCTTTCACCGGGGAGCTGTTTTTT.

The chain joins TRBV25-1 to TRBJ1-3, with D perhaps TRBD1 (5 bases). V was trimmed by 2 bases and J by 0 bases, leaving 11 bases between them. The CDR3 is made up of 16 amino acids. Looked up from germline, CDR1 is MGHDK and CDR2 is SYGVNS. The CDR3, as DNA: TGTGCCAGCAGTGAAACGGGACCGAACTCTGGAAACACCATATATTTT. Translated, it gives CASSETGPNSGNTIYF.

This clonotype came up many times. V usage is TRBV7-2 and J usage is TRBJ2-7; D may be TRBD2 (5 bases). V was trimmed by 5 bases and J by 0 bases, leaving 8 bases between them. Germline CDR1 is SGHTA and CDR2 is FQGNSA. This CDR3 has 13 residues. The CDR3 region has the DNA TGTGCCAGCAGCACTACTAGCTCCTACGAGCAGTACTTC. Amino acids: CASSTTSSYEQYF.

As DNA, the CDR3 is TGTGCCAGCAGTTTGCCGTTGGAGGGGCTAGATACGCAGTATTTT. Encoded protein: CASSLPLEGLDTQYF. The genes are TRBV12-3 or TRBV12-4 and TRBJ2-3; tentatively, D is TRBD2 (6 bases). CDR3 length equals 15 residues. V was shortened by 3 bases and J by 5 bases, with 15 bases between the two germline ends.

This clonotype was seen only a few times. The chain carries TRBV19 and TRBJ2-7, with 10 bases fitting TRBD2. The CDR3 consists of 16 residues. The V and J ends lost 4 bases and 4 bases, in that order; junction bases with no gene match: 10. Looked up from germline, CDR1 is LNHDA and CDR2 is SQIVND (reference sequence). The CDR3 sequence: CASSRGLARDSYEQYF. The CDR3 bases are TGTGCCAGTAGTAGGGGACTAGCGCGGGATTCTTACGAGCAGTACTTC.

This clonotype was detected only a few times. A much larger clone lies a single base off, so this may be a read error. V is TRBV6-2 or TRBV6-3 and J is TRBJ1-5; D is uncertain. Germline V gene data show CDR1 as MNHEY and CDR2 as SVGEGT. Trimming pared 4 bases from V and 3 bases from J, leaving 13 bases between. The CDR3 loop spans 15 amino acids. The CDR3 protein is CASSFDDGPNQPQHF. For the CDR3, the DNA is TGTGCCAGCAGTTTCGACGACGGGCCCAATCAGCCCCAGCATTTT.

This clonotype turned up a few times. The rearrangement joins TRBV29-1 to TRBJ2-2; the D is unclear. CDR1 SQVTM and CDR2 ANQGSEA come from the germline V gene. The CDR3 is 12 residues long. Trimming took off 2 bases at V and 7 bases at J, with 8 bases between the two ends. The CDR3 coding sequence is TGCAGCGTTGAATCGGATATCGGGGAGCTGTTTTTT. Its translation is CSVESDIGELFF.

This clonotype was recorded at least ten times. V usage is TRBV3-1 and J usage is TRBJ1-1; 9 bases fit TRBD1. Per germline, CDR1 LGHDT and CDR2 YNNKEL (reference sequence). V shed 6 bases and J 0 bases; nucleotides not matched to a gene: 8. The CDR3 length is 16 residues. The CDR3 loop is CASSRTGQGLNTEAFF. The CDR3, as DNA: TGTGCCAGCAGTCGGACGGGACAGGGACTGAACACTGAAGCTTTCTTT.

This sequence joins TRBV10-1 and TRBJ2-4; D is perhaps TRBD1 (5 bases). The CDR3 loop spans 12 amino acids. Germline-derived CDR1 and CDR2 are WNHNN and SYGVQD (reference sequence). V lost 0 bases and J 14 bases, leaving 11 bases between the germline ends. DNA for the CDR3: TGCGCCAGCAGTGAGTCTTCCGCGGACAAGTACTTC. Protein product: CASSESSADKYF.

This clonotype occurred a few times. V usage is TRBV30 and J usage is TRBJ2-7; D gene unclear. Trimming left V 5 bases short and J 4 bases short, with 15 bases between. CDR1 is GTSNPN and CDR2 is SVGIG in the germline V gene (reference sequence). The CDR3 spans 13 residues. CDR3 residues: CAWGVGLEYEQYF. In nucleotides, the CDR3 is TGTGCCTGGGGCGTGGGGTTAGAATACGAGCAGTACTTC.